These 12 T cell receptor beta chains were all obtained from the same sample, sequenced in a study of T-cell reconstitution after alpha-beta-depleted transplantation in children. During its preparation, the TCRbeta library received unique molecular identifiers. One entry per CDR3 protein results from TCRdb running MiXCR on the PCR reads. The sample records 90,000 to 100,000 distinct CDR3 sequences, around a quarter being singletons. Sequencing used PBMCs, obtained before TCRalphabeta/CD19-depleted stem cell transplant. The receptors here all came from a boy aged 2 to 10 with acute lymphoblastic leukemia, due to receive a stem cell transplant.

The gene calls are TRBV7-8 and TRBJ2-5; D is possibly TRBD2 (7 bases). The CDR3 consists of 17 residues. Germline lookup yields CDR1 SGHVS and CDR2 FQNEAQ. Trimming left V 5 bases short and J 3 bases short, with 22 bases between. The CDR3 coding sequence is TGTGCCAGCAGCCCAGATGGGAGGGGGGGTTGGAAAGAGACCCAGTACTTC. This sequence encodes CASSPDGRGGWKETQYF.

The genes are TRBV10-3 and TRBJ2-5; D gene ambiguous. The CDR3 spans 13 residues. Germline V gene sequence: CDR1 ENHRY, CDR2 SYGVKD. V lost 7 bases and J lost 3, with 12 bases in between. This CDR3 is CAIKSAMKETQYF. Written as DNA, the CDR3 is TGTGCCATCAAGTCAGCTATGAAAGAGACCCAGTACTTC.

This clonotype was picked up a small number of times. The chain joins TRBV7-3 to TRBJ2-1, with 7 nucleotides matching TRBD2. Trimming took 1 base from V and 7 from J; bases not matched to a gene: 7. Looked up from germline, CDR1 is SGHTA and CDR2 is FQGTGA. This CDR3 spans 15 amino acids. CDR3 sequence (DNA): TGTGCCAGCAGCTTAATAGCGGAGGGAGGGAATGAGCAGTTCTTC. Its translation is CASSLIAEGGNEQFF.

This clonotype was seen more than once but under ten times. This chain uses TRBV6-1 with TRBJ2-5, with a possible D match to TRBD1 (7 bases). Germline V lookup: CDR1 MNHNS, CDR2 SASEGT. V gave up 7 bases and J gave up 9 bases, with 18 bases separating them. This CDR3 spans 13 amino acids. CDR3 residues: CASTKGATGAQYF. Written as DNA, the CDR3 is TGTGCCAGCACTAAGGGGGCCACGGGGGCCCAGTACTTC.

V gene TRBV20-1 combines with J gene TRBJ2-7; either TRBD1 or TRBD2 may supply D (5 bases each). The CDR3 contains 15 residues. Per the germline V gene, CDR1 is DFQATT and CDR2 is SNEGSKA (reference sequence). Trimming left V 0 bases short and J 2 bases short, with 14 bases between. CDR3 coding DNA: TGCAGTGCTAGAGATCCGGGGACCCCGGCCTACGAGCAGTACTTC. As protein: CSARDPGTPAYEQYF.

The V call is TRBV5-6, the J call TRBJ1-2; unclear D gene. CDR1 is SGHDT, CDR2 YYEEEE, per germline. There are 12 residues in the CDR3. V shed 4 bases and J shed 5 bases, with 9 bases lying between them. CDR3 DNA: TGTGCCAGCAGCCGAATAGGGTATGGCTACACCTTC. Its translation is CASSRIGYGYTF.

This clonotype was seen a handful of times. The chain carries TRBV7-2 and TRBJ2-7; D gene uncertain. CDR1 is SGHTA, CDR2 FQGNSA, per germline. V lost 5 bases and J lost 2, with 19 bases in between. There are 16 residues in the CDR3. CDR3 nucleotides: TGTGCCAGCAGCGCTGCGTGGGCGGATCCTCCCTACGAGCAGTACTTC. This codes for CASSAAWADPPYEQYF.

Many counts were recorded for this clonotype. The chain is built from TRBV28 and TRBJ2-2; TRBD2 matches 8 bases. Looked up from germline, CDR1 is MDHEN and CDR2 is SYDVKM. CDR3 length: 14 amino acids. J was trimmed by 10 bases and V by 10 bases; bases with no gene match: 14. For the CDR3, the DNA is TGTGCCACACAGGAACTAGCGGAGGATTTGGAGCTGTTTTTT. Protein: CATQELAEDLELFF.

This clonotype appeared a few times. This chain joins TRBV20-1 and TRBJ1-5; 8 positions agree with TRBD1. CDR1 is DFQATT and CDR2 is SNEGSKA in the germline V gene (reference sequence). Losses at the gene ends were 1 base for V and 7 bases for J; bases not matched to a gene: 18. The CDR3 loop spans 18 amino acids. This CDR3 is CSARGSNFNRGKKQPQHF. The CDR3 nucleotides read TGCAGTGCTAGAGGTAGCAACTTTAACAGGGGGAAGAAGCAGCCCCAGCATTTT.

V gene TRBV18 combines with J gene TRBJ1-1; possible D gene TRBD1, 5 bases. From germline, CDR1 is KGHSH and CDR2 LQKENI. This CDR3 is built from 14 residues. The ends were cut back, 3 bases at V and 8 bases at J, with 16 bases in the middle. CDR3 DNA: TGTGCCAGCTCACCGGAACAATCAGGGAACGAAGCTTTCTTT. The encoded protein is CASSPEQSGNEAFF.

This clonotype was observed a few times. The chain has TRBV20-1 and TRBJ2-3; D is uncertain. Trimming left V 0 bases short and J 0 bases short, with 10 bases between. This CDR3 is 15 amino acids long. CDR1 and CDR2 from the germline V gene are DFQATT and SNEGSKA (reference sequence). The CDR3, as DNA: TGCAGTGCTAGAGATCGTGGCACTAGCACAGATACGCAGTATTTT. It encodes CSARDRGTSTDTQYF.

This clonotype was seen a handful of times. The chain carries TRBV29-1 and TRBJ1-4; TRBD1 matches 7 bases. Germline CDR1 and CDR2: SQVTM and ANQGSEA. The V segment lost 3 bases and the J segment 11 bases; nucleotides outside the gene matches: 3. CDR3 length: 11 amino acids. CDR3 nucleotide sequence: TGCAGCGTTGACCGGGACAGCAAACTGTTTTTT. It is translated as CSVDRDSKLFF. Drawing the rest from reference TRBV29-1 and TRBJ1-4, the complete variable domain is SAVISQKPSRDICQRGTSLTIQCQVDSQVTMMFWYRQQPGQSLTLIATANQGSEATYESGFVIDKFPISRPNLTFSTLTVSNMSPEDSSIYLCSVDRDSKLFFGSGTQLSVL.